This T cell receptor (beta chain) was captured by sequencing in a study of CD8 T cells in Susac syndrome. Germline V gives CDR1 SQVTM, CDR2 ANQGSEA. CDR3 length: 12 residues. Deletions cut 4 bases from V and 4 bases from J, with 7 bases between. An input of roughly 0.5 to 1 ug of RNA was subjected to reverse transcription using random hexamers. TCRdb redid the calling of the immunoSEQ multiplex PCR reads with MiXCR, one entry per CDR3 protein. The sample holds about 140,000 distinct CDR3 sequences, around 93% seen once. This sequence joins TRBV29-1 and TRBJ2-2; D may be TRBD1 (5 bases). Sequencing was performed on CD4+ T cells from PBMCs. The clonotype comes from a human donor with Susac syndrome. The CDR3 coding sequence is TGCAGCGTTGGCAGGGCCACCGGGGAGCTGTTTTTT. It codes for CSVGRATGELFF.